This TCR beta chain stems from a study of blood T cell repertoires in COVID-19. On the study more broadly: Sites across the United States, Italy and Spain contributed samples from acute and convalescent COVID-19. Nucleic acid was either cDNA or gDNA, and it came from T cells, B-cell-depleted T cells, or PBMCs.

Authors' data handling: Counts of nucleated cells, estimated from reference gene primer amplification, were obtained. The protocol was immunoSEQ multiplex PCR, while the TCRdb copy is restricted to in-frame clones and leaves out a portion. The V and J calls and the clone size are those of that table, but D and trimming were determined from the DNA. Of 190,000 or so clones listed, roughly 79% are singletons. This clone was recorded only once. This CDR3 contains 15 residues. The sequencing sample was made of peripheral blood. The chain employs TRBV21-1 and TRBJ1-1. TRBV21-1 has pseudogene status. The sequence was collected from a human donor with acute or convalescent COVID-19. The donor label of this sample is uncertain. Here the CDR3 reads CASRKKGWEGAEAFF. The DNA of the CDR3 is TGTGCCAGCAGGAAAAAGGGATGGGAGGGGGCTGAAGCTTTCTTT.